What follows describes a single T cell receptor (beta chain). This clone was counted a single time. Its antigen is currently not known. Base qualities are not provided; no much larger clone lies one nucleotide away. The library was obtained by the immunoSEQ multiplex PCR assay. For the multiplex PCR, a mixture combining 60 forward primers for TCR Vbeta segments and 13 reverse primers for TCR Jbeta segments was used. The CDR3 region of rearranged TCR beta genes was amplified from genomic DNA by a multiplex PCR assay. The amplified TCR beta libraries were sequenced on the Illumina HiSeq System as 87-base-pair reads. Per the original workflow: A later analysis tallied approximately 87 million unique TCR beta chains across the 700 or so repertoires, and about 10 million of those chains were shared by two or more donors. Raw reads were error-corrected and collapsed into unique sequences with a nearest-neighbor algorithm that merged closely related sequences to remove PCR and sequencing errors. CDR3 sequences were aligned to IMGT reference sequences to assign V, D and J gene segments. For a sequence to be retained, a match of at least six nucleotides to both a V gene segment and a J gene segment was required. A rearrangement was called productive if the CDR3 had no stop codons and remained in frame with V and J, and every other rearrangement was called non-productive. Following IMGT convention, CDR3 was defined as the stretch from the second conserved V-encoded cysteine to the conserved J-encoded phenylalanine. Sequences without an unambiguous match to a single V gene segment were excluded from the earlier analysis of 450 to 650 of the donors. An earlier analysis of 587 of the donors classified V segments as functional when productive rearrangements were above 56.7% and as segregating when the standard deviation between donors was above 5%. A statistical classification framework was built to diagnose cytomegalovirus status from the catalog of TCR beta chain sequences. V and J gene assignment, in a later analysis, came from comparing TCR nucleotide sequences with IMGT/GENE-DB human TR gene sequences. The TCRdist pipeline was used in a later analysis to assign CDR3 sequences and most-parsimonious VDJ recombination scenarios. In a later analysis, every TCR beta chain was defined by the combination of its CDR3 amino acid sequence and its V-gene family, and reads without a unique V-gene family were dropped. As a way to deal with suspected cross-contamination and a sequencing artifact, a later analysis dropped more than 500 nucleotide sequences that were highly shared and had low generation probability. For each public chain, a later analysis derived a clonal expansion index from normalized ranks of inferred template counts within each repertoire. In a later analysis, generation probabilities were computed with a VDJ recombination model fitted to out-of-frame rearrangements, and the resulting probabilities were checked against IGoR. In a later analysis, hypergeometric tests were used to score TCR-TCR, TCR-HLA and TCR-CMV co-occurrence, with a repertoire-size bias correction applied to TCR pairs. In a later analysis, false discovery rates were estimated by permuting HLA or CMV assignments 20 times. A later analysis grouped co-occurring TCRs with DBSCAN, adding TCRdist sequence similarity when clustering within HLA-allele-positive subsets. Repertoires with fewer than 30,000 or more than 120,000 public chains, plus five repertoires with anomalous nucleotide sharing, were excluded from co-occurrence clustering. TCRdb obtained this table from immuneACCESS and retained in-frame rearrangements with V and J assigned. These tables miss some clones; where compared with another copy, unresolved V genes account for less than half of the shortfall, and the remainder is unexplained. The V and J calls and clone size come from that table; D and trimming were worked out from the DNA. This sample has roughly 150,000 clones in its table, and 75% to 90% of those were observed once. The ten largest clones represent about 2.5% of the sample.

The CDR3 measures 17 amino acids from cysteine to phenylalanine. Just the 51-base CDR3 DNA is kept, in frame starting at base 1. Per the germline V gene (reference sequence), LNHNV is the CDR1 and YYDKDF is the CDR2. The V and J ends are trimmed by 1 base and 1 base, leaving 11 bases between them. These data are taken from a study of cytomegalovirus exposure and HLA in healthy donors (dated by TCRdb to between 2016 and 2019). About the full investigation: An earlier analysis of approximately 600 of the donors reported 250 to 300 Gb of sequence data and 117 million unique TCR beta sequences from roughly 200 million T cells. An early release covering more than 500 HLA-typed donors comprised approximately 300 gigabases of sequencing data and around 80 million unique TCR sequences. Of the roughly 400 genotyped donors, approximately 80% fell in the genetic ancestry cluster associated with self-reported Caucasian donors. The study aimed to test whether cataloging public T cell receptors could reveal signatures of past pathogen exposure. The T cell repertoires of 550 to 850 subjects were profiled by immunosequencing and related to cytomegalovirus serostatus. In addition to the first cohort of approximately 670 subjects, a separate validation cohort of 130 or so different subjects was used. The study combined high-throughput TCR immunosequencing, statistical association of individual TCRs with disease status, and machine learning to predict cytomegalovirus infection status. In a later analysis, previously published TCR beta repertoires from 666 donors were re-analyzed and high-resolution HLA genotyping was added so that TCR occurrence patterns could be studied. In the later analysis, no new phenotypic data were used to find candidate immune exposures; instead, reliance was placed on TCR beta sequences and their occurrence across donors. In an earlier analysis of a few hundred of the donors, high-throughput TCR beta sequencing was used to judge whether each TCR beta V gene segment behaved as functional or pseudogenic. Donor age, sex, ethnicity and CMV serostatus were collected together with the repertoire data. A later genetic analysis used genome-wide SNP genotypes for about three fifths of the 666 donors, treating that subset as a discovery cohort. All discovery cohort repertoires had been generated using a single sequencing platform. HLA typing covered class I and class II loci at four-digit resolution. Typing coverage varied by locus: roughly 629-630 donors for A, B, C, DRB1 and DQB1; approximately 500 for DQA1; 606 for DPA1; some 470 for DPB1. Four to six DR-DQ haplotypes were handled as single units for association and clustering because linkage in the cohort was strong. Among some 400 genotyped donors of the cohort, an average of approximately 220,000 unique TCR beta nucleotide sequences was sequenced per donor, of which roughly 17% were non-productive.

The cohort consisted of 600 to 700 healthy bone marrow donors. All cohort members were sampled while nominally healthy, although unrecorded immune exposures were likely present. The donor was CMV seronegative and belonged to the group of around 400 seronegative cohort members. A peripheral blood sample was provided by each donor, and peripheral blood mononuclear cells were used for TCR beta sequencing. Genomic DNA was extracted from the blood cell samples with the Qiagen DNeasy Blood Extraction Kit. Overall study outcomes, separate from this receptor: Only TCR beta chains were sequenced in this cohort, and the absence of alpha or paired-chain data limited detectable features. A later genetic analysis associated a missense DCLRE1C variant with V-gene and J-gene trimming of TCR beta chains, and an independent cohort replicated the association. In a later analysis, the rate of TCR association differed among HLA loci, with DRB1 alleles having the most associated TCRs and HLA-C alleles having the fewest. Compared with the approximately 670-donor mean, donors in an Asian-associated ancestry cluster had fewer N-insertions in productive TCRs, according to a later genetic analysis. A group of highly shared sequence variants was considered likely to be a technical artifact of the sequencing pipeline. It was suggested by the authors that the approach could potentially be generalized to other disease states and immunological phenotypes. Most TCR sequences were seen in very few donors, while some public TCRs were found in many individuals. Presence/absence analyses assumed roughly uniform sequencing depth across donors, an assumption that may not hold. Because counts were too low, about 15 rarely observed V segments, including chromosome 9 orphons, were left out of the earlier analysis of 500 to 750 of the donors. Because HLA typing was unavailable for some donors at each locus, only the typed subset was used in association tests. Strong co-occurrence of HLA alleles, especially DR and DQ, made assigning TCR associations to individual alleles difficult. The study gave a list of roughly 150 TCR beta chains associated with cytomegalovirus. A later analysis found that most CMV-associated TCR beta chains appeared HLA-restricted, with HLA associations seemingly driven largely by CMV exposure. A few of the identified cytomegalovirus-associated TCR beta chains were confirmed in vitro to be specific for cytomegalovirus antigens. In a later analysis, several top co-occurrence clusters were reported to appear linked to parvovirus B19, influenza, CMV and Epstein-Barr virus. A later analysis found that HLA-associated TCR beta chains were more clonally expanded and had lower generation probabilities than equally common non-associated chains. Correlated functional status among segregating V segments might be attributable to linkage disequilibrium, but an unknown experimental factor could not be ruled out. Cytomegalovirus status was reported to be diagnosed by the classifier with high specificity and sensitivity in both the original and validation cohorts. In a later analysis, around 17,000 TCR beta sequences were associated with specific HLA alleles at a false discovery rate of 0.05. Some IMGT-functional V segments, including TRBV6-2 and TRBV6-3, could not be distinguished by the 87-base-pair reads and were therefore excluded. In an earlier analysis of about 600 of the donors, most TCR beta V segments appeared in productive rearrangements about 87% or about 30% of the time, broadly matching IMGT annotations. A further reported finding was that TCR beta sequences accurately predicted the HLA-A and HLA-B alleles for most subjects in the first cohort. Immune exposure information for the cohort was limited to CMV serostatus.

Material: PBMCs. This receptor chain uses TRBV15 and TRBJ2-6, with the D gene too uncertain to name. The sequence derives from a male donor in good health and CMV-seronegative. Here is the DNA: TGTGCCACCAGCAGAGCCCTAGGCCGTTCTGGGGCCAACGTCCTGACTTTC. Its translation reads: CATSRALGRSGANVLTF.